The TCR beta chain described here comes from a study of CD8 T cells in Susac syndrome (dated by TCRdb to the late 2010s). Turning to the overall study: Repertoire sequencing was used to test whether CD8+ T cell activation and differentiation in Susac syndrome was antigen driven.

What the research found in general, with its limitations: The number of individuals in the TCR sequencing and HLA analysis was recognized as being relatively small.

RNA was extracted using the RNeasy kit, and about 0.5 to 1 ug of the RNA was reverse transcribed with random hexamers. TCR beta CDR3 regions were amplified with the immunoSEQ multiplex PCR assay covering 54 Vbeta and 13 Jbeta segments. To correct PCR amplification bias, a synthetic template baseline was used for both primer optimization and computational correction. On the authors' methods: Reads were assigned to V, D and J genes according to IMGT and analyzed in immunoSEQ Analyzer, with only productive sequences retained. To calculate clonality, Shannon entropy was normalized by log2 of the number of productive unique sequences and then subtracted from one. For each patient and control, public and private clones were evaluated among the 100 most prevalent clones. Clones were defined as Susac-specific if absent from the healthy and MS cohorts, from some 1,000 published viral clones and from other ImmuneACCESS disease sequences. TCRdb took the public reads, trimmed them with fastp at Q25, ran MiXCR for clone calling and kept in-frame beta chains. Identical CDR3 protein sequences are pooled into one entry, listed with their most common genes and DNA. The V and J calls and clone size are TCRdb's, not the authors'. This sample is represented by 180,000 or so distinct CDR3 sequences; about 93% of them were singletons. Jointly, the top ten make up over 0.12% of the sample.

Peripheral blood CD8+ and CD4+ T cells from healthy donors, Susac syndrome patients and multiple sclerosis patients were profiled by high-throughput TCR beta sequencing. The healthy donors served as controls matched for age and sex. Bulk CD8+ and CD4+ T cells were purified by magnetic negative isolation, while CD8+ TEMRA cells were enriched using FACS. Blood was drawn into EDTA tubes, processed within 24 hours, and PBMCs were isolated by density gradient centrifugation. PBMCs intended for TCR sequencing were cryopreserved in liquid nitrogen and were subsequently thawed in a 37 degrees C water bath. The sorted or isolated CD4+, CD8+ and CD8+ TEMRA cells reached a purity of at least 90%. Germline trimming amounts to 6 bases on V and 1 base on J, with 4 as the count of junction bases outside the gene matches. Taken from cysteine to phenylalanine, the CDR3 has 14 residues. Only the CDR3 region is kept as DNA, spanning 42 bases read in frame from base 1. The germline V gene (reference sequence) gives CDR1 as DFQATT and CDR2 as SNEGSKA.

For this clonotype: What this receptor recognizes is not known. It has no much larger one-base neighbor in the sample; base qualities were not kept.

Material for sequencing was CD4+ T cells from PBMCs. The rearrangement joined TRBV20-1 to TRBJ2-3, with 10 bases matching TRBD2. This TCR derives from a human donor in good health. The DNA sequence follows: TGCAGTGCCCCTAGCGGGGGTGGCACAGATACGCAGTATTTT. Translated, this gives CSAPSGGGTDTQYF.